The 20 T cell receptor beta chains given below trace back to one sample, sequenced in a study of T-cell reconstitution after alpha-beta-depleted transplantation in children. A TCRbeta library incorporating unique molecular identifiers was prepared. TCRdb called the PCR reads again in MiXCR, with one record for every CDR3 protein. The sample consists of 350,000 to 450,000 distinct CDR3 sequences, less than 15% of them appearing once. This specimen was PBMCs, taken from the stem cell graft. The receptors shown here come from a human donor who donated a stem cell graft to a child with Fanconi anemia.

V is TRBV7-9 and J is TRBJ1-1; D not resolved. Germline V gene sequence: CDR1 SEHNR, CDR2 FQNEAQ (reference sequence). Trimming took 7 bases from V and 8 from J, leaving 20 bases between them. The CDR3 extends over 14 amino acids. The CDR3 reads CASILNTEPHEAFF. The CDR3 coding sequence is TGTGCCAGCATCCTCAACACGGAACCACACGAAGCTTTCTTT.

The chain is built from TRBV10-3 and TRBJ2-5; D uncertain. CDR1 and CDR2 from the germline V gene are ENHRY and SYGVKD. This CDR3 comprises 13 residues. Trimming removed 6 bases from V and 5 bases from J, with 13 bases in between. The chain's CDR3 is CAISLQARETQYF. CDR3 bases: TGTGCCATCAGCCTTCAGGCTCGGGAGACCCAGTACTTC.

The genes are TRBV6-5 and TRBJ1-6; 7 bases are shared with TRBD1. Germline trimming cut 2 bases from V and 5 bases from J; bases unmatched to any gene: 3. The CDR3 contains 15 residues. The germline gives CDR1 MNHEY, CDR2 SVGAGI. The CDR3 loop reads CASSYMGTDNSPLHF. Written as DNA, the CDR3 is TGTGCCAGCAGTTACATGGGGACAGATAATTCACCCCTCCACTTT.

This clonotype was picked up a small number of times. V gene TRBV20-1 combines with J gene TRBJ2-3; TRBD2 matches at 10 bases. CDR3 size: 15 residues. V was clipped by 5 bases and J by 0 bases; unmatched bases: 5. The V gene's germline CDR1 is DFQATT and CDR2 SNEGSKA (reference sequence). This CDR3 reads CSASIAGGSTDTQYF. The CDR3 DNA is TGCAGTGCTTCGATAGCGGGAGGCAGCACAGATACGCAGTATTTT.

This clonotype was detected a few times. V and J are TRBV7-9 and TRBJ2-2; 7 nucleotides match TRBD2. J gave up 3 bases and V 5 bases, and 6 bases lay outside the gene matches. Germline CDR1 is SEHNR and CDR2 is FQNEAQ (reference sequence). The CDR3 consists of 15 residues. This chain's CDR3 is CASSPQRGYTGELFF. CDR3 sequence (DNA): TGTGCCAGCAGCCCGCAGCGGGGATACACCGGGGAGCTGTTTTTT.

CDR3 bases: TGTGCCAGCTCACCACAACAGGGGGGAGAGACCCAGTACTTC. As protein: CASSPQQGGETQYF. The J gene is TRBJ2-5, the V gene TRBV18, with 8 bases fitting TRBD1. The CDR3 is 14 amino acids. Trimming removed 1 base from V and 4 bases from J; junction bases left unmatched: 2. CDR1 and CDR2 from the germline V gene are KGHSH and LQKENI.

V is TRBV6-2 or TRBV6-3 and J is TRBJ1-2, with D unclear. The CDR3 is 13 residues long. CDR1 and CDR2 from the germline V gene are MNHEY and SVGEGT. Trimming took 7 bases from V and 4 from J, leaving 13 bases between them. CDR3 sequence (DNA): TGTGCCAGCATCGAGGCGGGGAGCTATGGCTACACCTTC. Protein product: CASIEAGSYGYTF.

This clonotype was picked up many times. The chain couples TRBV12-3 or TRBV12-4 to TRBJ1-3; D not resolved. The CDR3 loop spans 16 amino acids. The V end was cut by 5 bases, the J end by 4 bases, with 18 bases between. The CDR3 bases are TGTGCCAGCAGTGACCTCGCGGTAAGGTCCGGAAACACCATATATTTT. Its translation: CASSDLAVRSGNTIYF.

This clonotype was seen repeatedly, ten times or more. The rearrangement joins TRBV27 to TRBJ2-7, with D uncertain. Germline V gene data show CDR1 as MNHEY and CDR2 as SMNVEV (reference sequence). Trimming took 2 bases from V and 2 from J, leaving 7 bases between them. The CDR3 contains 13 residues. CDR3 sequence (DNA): TGTGCCAGCAGTTTAATAGGAGCCTACGAGCAGTACTTC. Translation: CASSLIGAYEQYF.

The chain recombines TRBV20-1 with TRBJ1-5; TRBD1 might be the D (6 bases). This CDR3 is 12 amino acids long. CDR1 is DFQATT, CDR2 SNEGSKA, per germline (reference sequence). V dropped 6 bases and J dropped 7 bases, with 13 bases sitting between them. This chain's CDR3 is CSANTGHQPQHF. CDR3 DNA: TGCAGTGCCAACACAGGGCACCAGCCCCAGCATTTT.

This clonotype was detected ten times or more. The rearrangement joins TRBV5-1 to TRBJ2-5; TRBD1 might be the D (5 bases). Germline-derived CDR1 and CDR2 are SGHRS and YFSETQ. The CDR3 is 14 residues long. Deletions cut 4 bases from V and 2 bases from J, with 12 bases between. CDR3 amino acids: CASSLTTVQETQYF. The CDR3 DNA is TGCGCCAGCAGCCTTACGACAGTACAAGAGACCCAGTACTTC.

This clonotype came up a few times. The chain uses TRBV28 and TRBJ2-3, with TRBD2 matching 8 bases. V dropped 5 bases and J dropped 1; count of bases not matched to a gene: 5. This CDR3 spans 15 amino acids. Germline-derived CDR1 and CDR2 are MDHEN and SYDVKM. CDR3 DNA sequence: TGTGCCAGCAGTGCCGGGGGGGAGGGCACAGATACGCAGTATTTT. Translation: CASSAGGEGTDTQYF.

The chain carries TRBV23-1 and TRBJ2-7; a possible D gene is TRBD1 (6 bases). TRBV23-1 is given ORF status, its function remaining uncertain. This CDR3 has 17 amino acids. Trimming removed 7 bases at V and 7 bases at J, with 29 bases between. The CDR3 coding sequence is TGCGCCAGCACCTCCTTAGGGGGTCCCCTATCACTGGGGGAGCAGTACGTC. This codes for CASTSLGGPLSLGEQYV.

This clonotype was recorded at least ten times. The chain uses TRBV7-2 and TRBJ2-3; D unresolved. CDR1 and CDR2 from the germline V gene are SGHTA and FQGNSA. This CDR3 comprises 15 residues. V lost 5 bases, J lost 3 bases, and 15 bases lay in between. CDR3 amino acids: CASSRGRLQTDTQYF. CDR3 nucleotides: TGTGCCAGCAGCCGCGGTCGACTGCAGACAGATACGCAGTATTTT.

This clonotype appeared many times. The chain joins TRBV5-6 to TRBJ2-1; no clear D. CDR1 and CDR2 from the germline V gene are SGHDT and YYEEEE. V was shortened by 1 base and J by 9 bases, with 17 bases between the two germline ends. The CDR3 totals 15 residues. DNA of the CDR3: TGTGCCAGCAGCTTGTATGGTAGTACTTCAAGTGAGCAGTTCTTC. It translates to CASSLYGSTSSEQFF.

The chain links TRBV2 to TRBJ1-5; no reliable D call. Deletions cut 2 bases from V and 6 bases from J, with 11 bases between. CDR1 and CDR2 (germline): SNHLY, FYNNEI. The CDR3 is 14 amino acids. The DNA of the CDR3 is TGTGCCAGCAGTGAAATGGGAAAAGGTCAGCCCCAGCATTTT. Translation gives CASSEMGKGQPQHF.

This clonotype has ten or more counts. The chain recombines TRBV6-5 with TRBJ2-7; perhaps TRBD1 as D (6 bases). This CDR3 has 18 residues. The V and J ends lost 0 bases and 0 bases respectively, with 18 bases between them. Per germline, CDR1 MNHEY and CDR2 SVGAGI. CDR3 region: CASSYSSVGDIASYEQYF. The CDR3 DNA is TGTGCCAGCAGTTACTCGAGTGTCGGGGACATAGCCTCCTACGAGCAGTACTTC.

The DNA for the CDR3 is TGTGCCATCAGTGGGGCGGGGACCCCCGGGGCAAATGAGCAGTTCTTC. Encoded protein: CAISGAGTPGANEQFF. The chain combines TRBV10-3 with TRBJ2-1; TRBD2 might be the D (6 bases). Trimming took off 4 bases at V and 7 bases at J, with 20 bases between the two ends. The CDR3 loop spans 16 amino acids. Germline loops: CDR1 ENHRY, CDR2 SYGVKD.

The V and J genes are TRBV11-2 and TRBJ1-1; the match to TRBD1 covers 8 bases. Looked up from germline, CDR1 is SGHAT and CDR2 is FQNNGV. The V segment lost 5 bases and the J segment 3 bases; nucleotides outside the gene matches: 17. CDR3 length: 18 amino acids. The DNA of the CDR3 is TGTGCCAGCAGCCGAAGGGCCCAGGGGGCGAGTTCGCACACTGAAGCTTTCTTT. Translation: CASSRRAQGASSHTEAFF.

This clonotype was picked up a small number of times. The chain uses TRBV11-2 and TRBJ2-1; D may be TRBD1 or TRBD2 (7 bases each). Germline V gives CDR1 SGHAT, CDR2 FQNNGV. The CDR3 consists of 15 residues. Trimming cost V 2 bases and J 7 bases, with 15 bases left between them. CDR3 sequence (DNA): TGTGCCAGCAGCTTACAGGGGGGGAACGTAAATGAGCAGTTCTTC. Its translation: CASSLQGGNVNEQFF. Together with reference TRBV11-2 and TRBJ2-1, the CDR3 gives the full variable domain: EAGVAQSPRYKIIEKRQSVAFWCNPISGHATLYWYQQILGQGPKLLIQFQNNGVVDDSQLPKDRFSAERLKGVDSTLKIQPAKLEDSAVYLCASSLQGGNVNEQFFGPGTRLTVL.